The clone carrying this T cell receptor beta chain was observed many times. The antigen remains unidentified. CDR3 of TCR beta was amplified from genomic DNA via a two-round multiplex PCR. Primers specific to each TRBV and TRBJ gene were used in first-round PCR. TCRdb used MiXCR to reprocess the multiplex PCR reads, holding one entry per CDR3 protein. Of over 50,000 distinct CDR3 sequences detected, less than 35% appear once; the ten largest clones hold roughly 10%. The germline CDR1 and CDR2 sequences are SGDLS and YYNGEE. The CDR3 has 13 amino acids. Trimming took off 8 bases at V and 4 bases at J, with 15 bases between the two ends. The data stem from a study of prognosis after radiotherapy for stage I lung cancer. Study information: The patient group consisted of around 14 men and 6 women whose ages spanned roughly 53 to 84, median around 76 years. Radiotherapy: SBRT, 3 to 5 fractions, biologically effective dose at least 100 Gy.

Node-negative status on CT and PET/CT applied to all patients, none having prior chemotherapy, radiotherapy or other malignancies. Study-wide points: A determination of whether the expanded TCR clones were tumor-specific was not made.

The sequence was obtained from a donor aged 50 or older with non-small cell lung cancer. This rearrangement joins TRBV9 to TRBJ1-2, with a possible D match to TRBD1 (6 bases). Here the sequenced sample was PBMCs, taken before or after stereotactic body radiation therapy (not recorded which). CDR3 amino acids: CASGSRGVYGYTF. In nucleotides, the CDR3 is TGTGCCAGTGGGAGCAGGGGCGTCTATGGCTACACCTTC. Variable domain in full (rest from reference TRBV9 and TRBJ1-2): DSGVTQTPKHLITATGQRVTLRCSPRSGDLSVYWYQQSLDQGLQFLIQYYNGEERAKGNILERFSAQQFPDLHSELNLSSLELGDSALYFCASGSRGVYGYTFGSGTRLTVV.